This is a list of T cell receptor beta chains from one sample in a study of shared clonotypes between healthy human individuals. Libraries were prepared by immunoSEQ multiplex PCR; TCRdb keeps only in-frame clonotypes and omits some of them. The data show 2 million to 3 million clones, 93% seen once. The source material was naive CD4+ T cells from PBMCs. These receptors all stem from a man aged 18-30 years in good health. Some clones in this sample may be carry-over from other donors' samples. CDR3s include the opening cysteine and the closing phenylalanine or tryptophan. The order of the fields is V gene, J gene, clone size, D gene, CDR3 protein, CDR3 DNA. A D gene is named only where the DNA matches it firmly. Size values are once, few and many counts, or a class for expanded clones, and some rows have none.

v_call: TRBV19; j_call: TRBJ2-6; clone_size: .; d_call: .; cdr3_aa: CASSPRVSGANVLTF; cdr3_nt: TGTGCCAGTAGTCCCAGGGTCTCCGGGGCCAACGTCCTGACTTTC
v_call: TRBV6-6; j_call: TRBJ1-4; clone_size: .; d_call: TRBD1; cdr3_aa: CASRVTGGEKLFF; cdr3_nt: TGTGCCAGCAGGGTAACAGGGGGGGAAAAACTGTTTTTT
v_call: TRBV30; j_call: TRBJ2-5; clone_size: .; d_call: .; cdr3_aa: CAWSVMGLGGPGQETQYF; cdr3_nt: TGTGCCTGGAGTGTAATGGGATTGGGGGGCCCGGGACAAGAGACCCAGTACTTC
v_call: TRBV7-8; j_call: TRBJ2-1; clone_size: .; d_call: .; cdr3_aa: CASSPIRTSYNEQFF; cdr3_nt: TGTGCCAGCAGCCCCATACGCACTTCCTACAATGAGCAGTTCTTC
v_call: TRBV11-3; j_call: TRBJ2-3; clone_size: .; d_call: TRBD1; cdr3_aa: CASSSRQGSTDTQYF; cdr3_nt: TGTGCCAGCAGCTCTAGACAGGGGAGCACAGATACGCAGTATTTT
v_call: TRBV27; j_call: TRBJ1-2; clone_size: once; d_call: TRBD1; cdr3_aa: CASRAPGTGESRYGYTF; cdr3_nt: TGTGCCAGCCGTGCGCCCGGGACAGGGGAGAGTCGCTATGGCTACACCTTC
v_call: TRBV5-1; j_call: TRBJ2-7; clone_size: .; d_call: TRBD2; cdr3_aa: CASSSGLAGGPGEQYF; cdr3_nt: TGCGCCAGCAGCTCGGGACTAGCGGGAGGGCCGGGCGAGCAGTACTTC
v_call: TRBV29-1; j_call: TRBJ2-7; clone_size: .; d_call: TRBD2; cdr3_aa: CSVGRGGRDEQYF; cdr3_nt: TGCAGCGTTGGAAGGGGCGGGAGGGACGAGCAGTACTTC
v_call: TRBV9; j_call: TRBJ1-4; clone_size: .; d_call: .; cdr3_aa: CASSAHPTGSGEKLFF; cdr3_nt: TGTGCCAGCAGCGCCCACCCAACAGGGTCAGGTGAAAAACTGTTTTTT
v_call: TRBV7-3; j_call: TRBJ2-5; clone_size: .; d_call: TRBD2; cdr3_aa: CASRLLAGGAETQYF; cdr3_nt: TGTGCCAGCAGGTTACTAGCGGGAGGGGCGGAGACCCAGTACTTC
v_call: TRBV5-1; j_call: TRBJ1-1; clone_size: .; d_call: .; cdr3_aa: CASSLARGLTEAFF; cdr3_nt: TGCGCCAGCAGCTTGGCCAGAGGGCTCACTGAAGCTTTCTTT
v_call: TRBV27; j_call: TRBJ2-5; clone_size: .; d_call: TRBD1; cdr3_aa: CATSTGDQIQETQYF; cdr3_nt: TGTGCCACCTCGACAGGGGACCAAATTCAAGAGACCCAGTACTTC
v_call: TRBV25-1; j_call: TRBJ1-2; clone_size: .; d_call: .; cdr3_aa: CASSGLGTNYGYTF; cdr3_nt: TGTGCCAGCAGTGGACTGGGGACTAACTATGGCTACACCTTC
v_call: TRBV30; j_call: TRBJ2-1; clone_size: .; d_call: .; cdr3_aa: CAWSVGGASYNEQFF; cdr3_nt: TGTGCCTGGTCCGTTGGGGGAGCGTCCTACAATGAGCAGTTCTTC
v_call: TRBV14; j_call: TRBJ1-2; clone_size: .; d_call: .; cdr3_aa: CASSPRTAPGYTF; cdr3_nt: TGTGCCAGCAGCCCGCGCACGGCTCCGGGCTACACCTTC
v_call: TRBV5-6; j_call: TRBJ1-1; clone_size: once; d_call: .; cdr3_aa: CASSARVTFEAFF; cdr3_nt: TGTGCCAGCAGCGCCCGGGTGACATTTGAAGCTTTCTTT
v_call: TRBV28; j_call: TRBJ1-2; clone_size: .; d_call: .; cdr3_aa: CASSLAQGGSGGYTF; cdr3_nt: TGTGCCAGCAGTCTCGCCCAAGGAGGGAGTGGTGGCTACACCTTC
v_call: TRBV7-9; j_call: TRBJ2-4; clone_size: .; d_call: TRBD1; cdr3_aa: CASSWIQGTKNIQYF; cdr3_nt: TGTGCCAGCAGCTGGATACAGGGGACCAAAAACATTCAGTACTTC
v_call: TRBV7-2; j_call: TRBJ1-5; clone_size: .; d_call: .; cdr3_aa: CASSLGVYQPQHF; cdr3_nt: TGTGCCAGCAGCTTAGGTGTGTATCAGCCCCAGCATTTT
v_call: TRBV5-1; j_call: TRBJ1-4; clone_size: .; d_call: .; cdr3_aa: CASSPGIRNEKLFF; cdr3_nt: TGCGCCAGCAGCCCCGGGATCCGAAATGAAAAACTGTTTTTT
v_call: TRBV28; j_call: TRBJ2-1; clone_size: .; d_call: TRBD2; cdr3_aa: CASSLTSASYNEQFF; cdr3_nt: TGTGCCAGCAGTTTAACTAGCGCCTCCTACAATGAGCAGTTCTTC
v_call: TRBV27; j_call: TRBJ1-2; clone_size: .; d_call: .; cdr3_aa: CASSLSGRPSIYTF; cdr3_nt: TGTGCCAGCAGTTTATCAGGCAGACCGTCAATCTACACCTTC